The entry below gives a single TCR beta chain sequence along with its context. The record originates from a study of blood T cell repertoires in COVID-19. The CDR3 sequence is 14 residues long. The germline CDR1 and CDR2 sequences are MNHEY and SVGAGI. V lost 6 bases and J 6 bases, leaving 18 bases between the germline ends. Cohort assignment relied on participant-reported clinical history. TCRdb keeps only in-frame clones here, not all; method: immunoSEQ multiplex PCR. The sample has about 310,000 clones, under 90% seen once; the top ten hold about 9.4%. V gene TRBV6-5 combines with J gene TRBJ2-7, with TRBD2 as a possible D gene (6 bases). This clonotype was sampled from a woman under 40 who had recovered from COVID-19. Specimen: PBMCs or T cells enriched from blood (not recorded which). In DNA, the CDR3 is TGTGCCAGCAGCCCACCTTCGGAGGGCCGCGAGCAGTACTTC. Amino acids: CASSPPSEGREQYF.